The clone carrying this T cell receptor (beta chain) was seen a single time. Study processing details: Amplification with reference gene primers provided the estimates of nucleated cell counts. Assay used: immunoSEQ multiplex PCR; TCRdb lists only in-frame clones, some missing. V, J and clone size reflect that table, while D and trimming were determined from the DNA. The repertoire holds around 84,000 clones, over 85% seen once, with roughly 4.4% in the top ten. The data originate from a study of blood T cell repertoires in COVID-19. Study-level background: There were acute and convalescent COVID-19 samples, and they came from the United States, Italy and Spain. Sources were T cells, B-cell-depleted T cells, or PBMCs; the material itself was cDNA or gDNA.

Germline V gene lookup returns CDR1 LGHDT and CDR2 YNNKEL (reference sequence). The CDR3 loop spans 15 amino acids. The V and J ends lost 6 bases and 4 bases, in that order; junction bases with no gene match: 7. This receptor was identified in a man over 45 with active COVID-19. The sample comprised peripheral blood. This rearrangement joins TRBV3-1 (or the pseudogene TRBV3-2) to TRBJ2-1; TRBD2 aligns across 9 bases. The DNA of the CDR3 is TGTGCCAGCAGACTCAGCGGGAGGTCTTACAATGAGCAGTTCTTC. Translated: CASRLSGRSYNEQFF.